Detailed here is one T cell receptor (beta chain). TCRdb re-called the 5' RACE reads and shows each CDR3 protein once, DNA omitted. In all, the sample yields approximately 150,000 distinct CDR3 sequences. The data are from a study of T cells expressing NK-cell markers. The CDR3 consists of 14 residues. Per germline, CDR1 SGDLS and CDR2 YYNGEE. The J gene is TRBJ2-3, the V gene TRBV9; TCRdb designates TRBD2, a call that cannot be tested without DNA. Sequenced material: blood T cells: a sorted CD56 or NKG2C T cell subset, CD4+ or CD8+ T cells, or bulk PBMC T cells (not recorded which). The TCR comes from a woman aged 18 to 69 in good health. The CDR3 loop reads CASSVRGREDTQYF. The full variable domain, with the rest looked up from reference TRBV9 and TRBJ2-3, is DSGVTQTPKHLITATGQRVTLRCSPRSGDLSVYWYQQSLDQGLQFLIQYYNGEERAKGNILERFSAQQFPDLHSELNLSSLELGDSALYFCASSVRGREDTQYFGPGTRLTVL.